One T cell receptor (beta chain) is described in this entry. Its antigen is undetermined. A much larger clone sits a single nucleotide away, making a read error possible. This specimen belongs to a study of blood T cells in healthy people across ages. Study-wide findings and caveats: Without sorted subsets, naive and antigen-experienced compartments could not be conclusively compared.

CDR3 length: 14 amino acids. The germline V gene has CDR1 SGHVS and CDR2 FNYEAQ. V was trimmed by 5 bases and J by 7 bases, leaving 18 bases between them. A sample-barcoded 5' primer and a J-beta primer mix were used in a second PCR of roughly 7 to 11 cycles. TCRdb independently ran MiXCR on the 5' RACE reads; one entry per CDR3 protein. The sample includes about 970,000 distinct CDR3 sequences, roughly 50% of them seen just once. The sequence was obtained from a woman in her sixties in good health. The rearrangement joins TRBV7-6 to TRBJ2-7; D gene uncertain. Sequencing used blood. CDR3 amino acids: CASSVGVATREQYF. CDR3 DNA: TGTGCCAGCAGCGTAGGTGTGGCAACGAGGGAGCAGTACTTC.